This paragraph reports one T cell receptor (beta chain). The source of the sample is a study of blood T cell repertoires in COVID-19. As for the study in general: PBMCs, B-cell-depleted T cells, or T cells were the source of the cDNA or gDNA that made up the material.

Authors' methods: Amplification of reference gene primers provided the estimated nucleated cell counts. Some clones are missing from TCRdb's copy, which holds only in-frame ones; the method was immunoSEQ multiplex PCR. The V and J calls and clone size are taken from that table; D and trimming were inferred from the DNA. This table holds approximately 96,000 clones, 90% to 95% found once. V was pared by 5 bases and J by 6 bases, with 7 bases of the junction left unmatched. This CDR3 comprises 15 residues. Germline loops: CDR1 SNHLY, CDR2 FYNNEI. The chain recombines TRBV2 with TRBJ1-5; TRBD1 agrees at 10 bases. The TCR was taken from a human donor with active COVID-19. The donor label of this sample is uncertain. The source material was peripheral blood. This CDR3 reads CASSLDRGGGQPQHF. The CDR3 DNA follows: TGTGCCAGCAGTTTGGACAGGGGGGGCGGTCAGCCCCAGCATTTT.